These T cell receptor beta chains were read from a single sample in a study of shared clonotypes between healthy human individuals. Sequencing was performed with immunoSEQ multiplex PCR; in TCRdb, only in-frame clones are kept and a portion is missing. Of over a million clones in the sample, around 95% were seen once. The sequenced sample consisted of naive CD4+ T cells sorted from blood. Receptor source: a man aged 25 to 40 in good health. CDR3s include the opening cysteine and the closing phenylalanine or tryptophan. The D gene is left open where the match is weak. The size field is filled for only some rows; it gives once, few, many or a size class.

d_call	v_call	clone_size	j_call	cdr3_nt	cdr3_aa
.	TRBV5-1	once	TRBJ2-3	TGCGCCAGCAGCCCCAACTTGGATACGCAGTATTTT	CASSPNLDTQYF
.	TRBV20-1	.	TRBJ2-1	TGCAGTGCCAGAGACAATGAGCAGTTCTTC	CSARDNEQFF
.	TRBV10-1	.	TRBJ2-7	TGCGCCAGCGGGGACCGGGGCTCCCCGGTCTACGAGCAGTACTTC	CASGDRGSPVYEQYF
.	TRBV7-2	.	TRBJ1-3	TGTGCCAGCAGCCTCCTTGGGGGACCCTCTGGAAACACCATATATTTT	CASSLLGGPSGNTIYF
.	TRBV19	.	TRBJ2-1	TGTGCCAGTAGTTTCGCCTTGAGTGAGCAGTTCTTC	CASSFALSEQFF
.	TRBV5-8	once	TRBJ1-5	TGTGCCAGCAGCTGGGACAGCAATCAGCCCCAGCATTTT	CASSWDSNQPQHF
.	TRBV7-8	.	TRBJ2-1	TGTGCCAGCAGCTGGGAGCGTTCCGTCAGCTCCTACAATGAGCAGTTCTTC	CASSWERSVSSYNEQFF
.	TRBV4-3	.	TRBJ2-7	TGCGCCAGCAGCCAAGAACCCCGGGGCCATTACGAGCAGTACTTC	CASSQEPRGHYEQYF
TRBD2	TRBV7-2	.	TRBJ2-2	TGTGCCGGGGGGAGGGAACTAAACACCGGGGAGCTGTTTTTT	CAGGRELNTGELFF
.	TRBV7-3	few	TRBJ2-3	TGTGCCAGCAGCCCTGGTGGAGATACGCAGTATTTT	CASSPGGDTQYF
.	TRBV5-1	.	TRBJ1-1	TGCGCCAGCAACGGACCGGGGGTGTTAAACACTGAAGCTTTCTTT	CASNGPGVLNTEAFF
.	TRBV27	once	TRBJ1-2	TGTGCCAGCAGGAAGTCTCGGGTGGGGTACTATGGCTACACCTTC	CASRKSRVGYYGYTF
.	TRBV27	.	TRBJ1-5	TGTGCCAGCAGTCCCCGGCAGGGACGGCAGAACCATCAGCCCCAGCATTTT	CASSPRQGRQNHQPQHF
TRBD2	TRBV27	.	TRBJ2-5	TGTGCCAGCAGTTCACTAGCGGGAGGGCCTGGGACCCAGTACTTC	CASSSLAGGPGTQYF
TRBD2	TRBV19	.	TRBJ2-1	TGTGCCAGTAAAACACGGACTAGCGGGAGTGAAGGTGAGCAGTTCTTC	CASKTRTSGSEGEQFF
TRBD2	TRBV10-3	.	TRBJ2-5	TGTGCCATCAGAGGTGGAGGACTAGCCCACTTCCAAGAGACCCAGTACTTC	CAIRGGGLAHFQETQYF